Listed here are 32 T cell receptor beta chains from one sample, sequenced in a study of T cell responses to AZD1222 COVID-19 vaccine. TCRdb's table, derived via immunoSEQ multiplex PCR, lists solely in-frame clones and lacks some. Counted here are more than 110,000 clones, about 90% occurring once; the ten biggest clones make up about 3.5%. The specimen was peripheral blood, collected 28 days after the second AZD1222 dose. These receptors were obtained from an adult who received the AZD1222 COVID-19 vaccine.

The chain has TRBV5-1 and TRBJ2-7; 8 bases agree with TRBD1. V dropped 6 bases and J dropped 2; count of bases not matched to a gene: 4. From germline, CDR1 is SGHRS and CDR2 YFSETQ. This CDR3 is 13 amino acids long. CDR3 DNA: TGCGCCAGCACAGGACAGGGTACCTACGAGCAGTACTTC. The encoded protein is CASTGQGTYEQYF. The full variable domain, with the rest looked up from reference TRBV5-1 and TRBJ2-7, is KAGVTQTPRYLIKTRGQQVTLSCSPISGHRSVSWYQQTPGQGLQFLFEYFSETQRNKGNFPGRFSGRQFSNSRSEMNVSTLELGDSALYLCASTGQGTYEQYFGPGTRLTVT.

V usage is TRBV4-3 and J usage is TRBJ2-2, with 9 positions matching TRBD1. Germline assignment: CDR1 LGHNA and CDR2 YSLEER. The junction had 12 bases not matched to a gene; V was cut back by 3 bases and J by 7 bases. This CDR3 contains 17 residues. CDR3 protein: CASSQHPGQGQVGELFF. The DNA of the CDR3 is TGCGCCAGCAGCCAGCATCCGGGACAGGGTCAGGTCGGGGAGCTGTTTTTT.

The genes are TRBV28 and TRBJ1-1, with D maybe TRBD1 (5 bases). Germline CDR1 reads MDHEN; CDR2 reads SYDVKM. This CDR3 has 12 residues. The CDR3 loop reads CSCRASGVEAFF. For the CDR3, the DNA is TGTTCGTGCAGGGCGTCGGGGGTTGAAGCTTTCTTT.

This chain connects TRBV19 to TRBJ1-2, with D unclear. CDR3 length: 12 residues. Between the trimmed V and J ends, which lost 7 bases and 1 base, there was a span of 7 bases. Germline loops: CDR1 LNHDA, CDR2 SQIVND (reference sequence). CDR3 sequence reads: CASTQDNYGYTF. CDR3 coding DNA: TGTGCCAGTACCCAGGATAACTATGGCTACACCTTC.

The chain recombines TRBV7-9 with TRBJ2-1; D remains unclear. V shed 7 bases and J shed 8 bases, with 9 bases lying between them. CDR1 is SEHNR, CDR2 FQNEAQ, per germline (reference sequence). This CDR3 region has 11 residues. The CDR3 coding sequence is TGTGCCAGCAACACTATCCATGAGCAGTTCTTC. As protein: CASNTIHEQFF.

The J gene is TRBJ2-1, the V gene TRBV7-2; D is undetermined. The V end was cut by 8 bases, the J end by 5 bases, with 10 bases between. CDR3 length: 12 amino acids. The germline CDR1 and CDR2 sequences are SGHTA and FQGNSA. The CDR3, as DNA: TGTGCCAGCTCAACAGCGAACAATGAGCAGTTCTTC. It codes for CASSTANNEQFF.

V and J are TRBV19 and TRBJ2-2, with a possible D match to TRBD2 (5 bases). CDR1 and CDR2 from the germline V gene are LNHDA and SQIVND (reference sequence). Trimming left V 11 bases short and J 0 bases short, with 10 bases between. CDR3 length: 13 residues. The CDR3 spells CAARTSNTGELFF. CDR3 nucleotide sequence: TGTGCCGCTCGGACTTCGAACACCGGGGAGCTGTTTTTT.

CDR3 region: CASQGAVDEQYF. As DNA, the CDR3 is TGTGCCAGCCAGGGGGCAGTCGACGAGCAGTACTTC. The rearrangement links TRBV11-1 to TRBJ2-7, with 8 bases that match TRBD1. This CDR3 has 12 amino acids. Per germline, CDR1 SGHAT and CDR2 FQDESV (reference sequence). With 8 bases clipped from V and 5 bases from J, the junction kept 5 bases outside the gene matches.

This clone was recorded once. The rearrangement uses TRBV7-2 and TRBJ1-2; 9 positions match TRBD1. The germline gives CDR1 SGHTA, CDR2 FQGNSA. V trimming: 5 bases; J trimming: 4 bases; junction bases outside the gene matches: 8. The CDR3 extends over 15 amino acids. CDR3 sequence: CASSPTGGLFYGYTF. The CDR3 DNA reads as TGTGCCAGCAGCCCGACAGGGGGTCTGTTCTATGGCTACACCTTC.

This clone was observed a single time. The V and J genes are TRBV19 and TRBJ1-5, with D possibly being TRBD1 (5 bases). The length of the CDR3 is 16 residues. Germline-derived CDR1 and CDR2 are LNHDA and SQIVND (reference sequence). V was cut by 4 bases and J by 7 bases, with 20 bases left in between. The CDR3 region is CASSNPSAVEGQPQHF. The CDR3 coding sequence is TGTGCCAGTAGTAACCCCTCGGCCGTCGAGGGGCAGCCCCAGCATTTT.

This clone turned up a few times. The chain employs TRBV11-3 and TRBJ2-3, with 7 bases lining up with TRBD1. From germline, CDR1 is SGHNT and CDR2 YENEEA. The CDR3 extends over 14 amino acids. The V segment lost 6 bases and the J segment 4 bases; nucleotides outside the gene matches: 7. The CDR3 DNA follows: TGTGCCAGCAGTTCAGGACAGGAGCCAGATACGCAGTATTTT. Translation gives CASSSGQEPDTQYF.

The V and J genes are TRBV6-1 and TRBJ2-3, with D possibly TRBD2 on 6 matching bases. Trimming removed 3 bases from V and 7 bases from J, with 14 bases in between. The CDR3 totals 14 residues. CDR1 and CDR2 from the germline V gene are MNHNS and SASEGT. The CDR3 DNA is TGTGCCAGCAGTGAGGAGGGGAAGGCATATACGCAGTATTTT. Translation gives CASSEEGKAYTQYF.

The chain has TRBV19 and TRBJ2-1; weak D call: TRBD1 (5 bases). The CDR3 extends over 14 amino acids. V gave up 7 bases and J gave up 4 bases, with 14 bases separating them. CDR1 is LNHDA and CDR2 is SQIVND in the germline V gene (reference sequence). DNA for the CDR3: TGTGCCAGTAATTGGGGCAACCTTTACAATGAGCAGTTCTTC. It specifies CASNWGNLYNEQFF.

The chain uses TRBV6-4 and TRBJ2-1; possible D gene TRBD2, 5 bases. The CDR3 runs 13 residues. With 2 bases removed from V and 9 bases from J, the gap between germline ends came to 11 bases. Germline V gene sequence: CDR1 MRHNA, CDR2 SNTAGT. This chain's CDR3 is CASSDGPRAEQFF. The CDR3 nucleotides are TGTGCCAGCAGTGACGGACCGAGGGCTGAGCAGTTCTTC.

The chain is built from TRBV9 and TRBJ1-3, with D possibly TRBD1 on 6 matching bases. Germline CDR1 is SGDLS and CDR2 is YYNGEE. Trimming removed 2 bases from V and 6 bases from J, with 12 bases in between. CDR3 size: 14 residues. The CDR3 DNA reads TGTGCCAGCAGCGTTATGGCAGGGGAAAACACCATATATTTT. This encodes CASSVMAGENTIYF. Looking up the rest from reference TRBV9 and TRBJ1-3 gives the full variable domain: DSGVTQTPKHLITATGQRVTLRCSPRSGDLSVYWYQQSLDQGLQFLIQYYNGEERAKGNILERFSAQQFPDLHSELNLSSLELGDSALYFCASSVMAGENTIYFGEGSWLTVV.

The V gene is TRBV18, the J gene TRBJ2-7; 8 nucleotides line up with TRBD1. Germline V gene sequence: CDR1 KGHSH, CDR2 LQKENI. After removal of 1 base from V and 0 bases from J, the junction contained 5 bases not matched to a gene. The CDR3 sequence is 16 residues long. CDR3 nucleotide sequence: TGTGCCAGCTCACCACAGGACAGGGCTCTCTCCTACGAGCAGTACTTC. It codes for CASSPQDRALSYEQYF.

The genes are TRBV10-1 and TRBJ2-1, with TRBD1 matching 12 bases. The V segment lost 6 bases and the J segment 9 bases; nucleotides outside the gene matches: 12. The germline V gene encodes CDR1 WNHNN and CDR2 SYGVQD (reference sequence). The CDR3 is 16 residues long. The CDR3 nucleotides are TGCGCCAGCAGCGAACCGGGACAGGGGGCGGTGGGTGAGCAGTTCTTC. Amino acids: CASSEPGQGAVGEQFF.

This chain joins TRBV12-5 and TRBJ2-5; no firm D call. CDR1 is LGHNT and CDR2 is FRNRAP in the germline V gene. This CDR3 is built from 12 residues. Trimming removed 4 bases from V and 5 bases from J, with 8 bases in between. CDR3 loop: CASGSSRETQYF. CDR3 bases: TGTGCTAGTGGTTCCTCGCGGGAGACCCAGTACTTC.

DNA of the CDR3: TGTGCCAGCAGCTTAGTTGGCAGGGGGCTTCCCGGGGAGCTGTTTTTT. It specifies CASSLVGRGLPGELFF. V and J are TRBV11-2 and TRBJ2-2; TRBD1 agrees at 8 bases. The V and J ends lost 1 base and 6 bases, in that order; junction bases with no gene match: 7. This CDR3 region has 16 residues. Germline assignment: CDR1 SGHAT and CDR2 FQNNGV.

The rearrangement joins TRBV28 to TRBJ1-6; 10 nucleotides match TRBD1. Per the germline V gene, CDR1 is MDHEN and CDR2 is SYDVKM. J was trimmed by 19 bases and V by 5 bases; bases with no gene match: 5. The CDR3 is 11 residues long. The CDR3 DNA reads TGTGCCAGCAGTGGCTGGACAGGGGGGCACTTT. Protein sequence: CASSGWTGGHF.

This sequence joins TRBV27 and TRBJ1-6, with TRBD1 matching over 12 bases. The germline CDR1 and CDR2 sequences are MNHEY and SMNVEV (reference sequence). The V segment lost 5 bases and the J segment 6 bases; nucleotides outside the gene matches: 5. The CDR3 sequence is 16 residues long. The CDR3 here is CASSAGTGGFNSPLHF. As DNA, the CDR3 is TGTGCCAGCAGTGCCGGGACAGGGGGCTTTAATTCACCCCTCCACTTT.

This clone was recorded only once. This chain links TRBV7-2 with TRBJ2-7; 7 nucleotides align to TRBD1. CDR3 length: 15 residues. Germline CDR1 and CDR2: SGHTA and FQGNSA. Trimming removed 5 bases from V and 8 bases from J; junction bases left unmatched: 15. CDR3 sequence (DNA): TGTGCCAGCAGCAACCGGGACAGCGGCATTTCGAAGCAGTACTTC. Encoded protein: CASSNRDSGISKQYF.

The gene calls are TRBV7-8 and TRBJ2-3; the D gene is possibly TRBD2 (5 bases). Trimming left V 0 bases short and J 0 bases short, with 7 bases between. The CDR3 is 15 amino acids. Germline CDR1 and CDR2: SGHVS and FQNEAQ. Here the CDR3 DNA reads TGTGCCAGCAGCTTAGCGTCGGGAAGCACAGATACGCAGTATTTT. Translation gives CASSLASGSTDTQYF.

The chain joins TRBV11-3 to TRBJ2-1; no definite D call. Germline loops: CDR1 SGHNT, CDR2 YENEEA. Trimming shortened V by 1 base and J by 7 bases, and 8 bases separated the two germline ends. This CDR3 comprises 13 residues. DNA of the CDR3: TGTGCCAGCAGCTTAGGTGGTAGAAATGAGCAGTTCTTC. Translation gives CASSLGGRNEQFF.

The chain combines TRBV5-5 with TRBJ1-4; no clear D. V was clipped by 4 bases and J by 8 bases, with 15 bases between them. CDR3 length: 14 residues. Germline V lookup: CDR1 SGHKS, CDR2 YYEKEE (reference sequence). The chain's CDR3 is CASSLRPASEKLFF. In nucleotides, the CDR3 is TGTGCCAGCAGCCTTCGGCCGGCGTCGGAAAAACTGTTTTTT. The full variable domain, completed using reference TRBV5-5 and TRBJ1-4, is DAGVTQSPTHLIKTRGQQVTLRCSPISGHKSVSWYQQVLGQGPQFIFQYYEKEERGRGNFPDRFSARQFPNYSSELNVNALLLGDSALYLCASSLRPASEKLFFGSGTQLSVL.

The chain joins TRBV3-1 (or the pseudogene TRBV3-2) to TRBJ2-1, with TRBD2 matching over 13 bases. Germline trimming cut 7 bases from V and 5 bases from J; bases unmatched to any gene: 8. Per germline, CDR1 LGHDT and CDR2 YNNKEL (reference sequence). The CDR3 contains 16 residues. CDR3 in DNA: TGTGCCAGCAAAGGACTAGCGGGGGCCCACGACAATGAGCAGTTCTTC. It yields the protein CASKGLAGAHDNEQFF.

The chain carries TRBV10-1 and TRBJ2-1; 10 nucleotides line up with TRBD2. The CDR3 runs 18 residues. CDR1 and CDR2 (germline): WNHNN, SYGVQD (reference sequence). Trimming took 5 bases from V and 2 from J; bases not matched to a gene: 12. CDR3 in DNA: TGCGCCAGCAGTTCCCCTGGGGTAGCGGGAGGTACCTACAATGAGCAGTTCTTC. It specifies CASSSPGVAGGTYNEQFF.

The chain recombines TRBV7-2 with TRBJ1-4, with D maybe TRBD1 (6 bases). Trimming took 5 bases from V and 5 from J, leaving 12 bases between them. CDR1 and CDR2 (germline): SGHTA, FQGNSA. This CDR3 comprises 14 residues. CDR3 sequence: CASSVNGQNEKLFF. For the CDR3, the DNA is TGTGCCAGCAGCGTTAACGGACAGAATGAAAAACTGTTTTTT.

J is TRBJ1-6 and V is TRBV6-5; D is unclear. With 0 bases removed from V and 13 bases from J, the gap between germline ends came to 7 bases. CDR1 is MNHEY and CDR2 is SVGAGI in the germline V gene. CDR3 size: 12 residues. This CDR3 is CASSYSPGPLHF. CDR3 in DNA: TGTGCCAGCAGTTACTCCCCTGGGCCCCTCCACTTT.

The chain employs TRBV28 and TRBJ2-7; D perhaps matches TRBD2 (5 bases). The germline gives CDR1 MDHEN, CDR2 SYDVKM. The CDR3 covers 15 residues. V lost 5 bases to trimming and J lost 2 bases, with 16 bases between them. DNA of the CDR3: TGTGCCAGCAGTCTTTCGGGAATGGGCCCCTACGAGCAGTACTTC. Amino acids: CASSLSGMGPYEQYF.

The chain recombines TRBV4-1 with TRBJ1-4; unclear D gene. The germline V and J ends were trimmed by 1 base and 4 bases, with 13 bases remaining between them. The CDR3 loop spans 16 amino acids. Germline V lookup: CDR1 MGHRA, CDR2 YSYEKL. The CDR3 sequence is CASSQATGRINEKLFF. CDR3 in DNA: TGCGCCAGCAGCCAAGCTACGGGCAGAATTAATGAAAAACTGTTTTTT.

This rearrangement joins TRBV7-2 to TRBJ2-2; TRBD1 or TRBD2 may be the D gene (5 bases each). The V gene's germline CDR1 is SGHTA and CDR2 FQGNSA. CDR3 length: 13 amino acids. V was shortened by 5 bases and J by 4 bases, with 8 bases between the two germline ends. CDR3 nucleotides: TGTGCCAGCAGCCCTGGGGGCACCGGGGAGCTGTTTTTT. Translated, it gives CASSPGGTGELFF.